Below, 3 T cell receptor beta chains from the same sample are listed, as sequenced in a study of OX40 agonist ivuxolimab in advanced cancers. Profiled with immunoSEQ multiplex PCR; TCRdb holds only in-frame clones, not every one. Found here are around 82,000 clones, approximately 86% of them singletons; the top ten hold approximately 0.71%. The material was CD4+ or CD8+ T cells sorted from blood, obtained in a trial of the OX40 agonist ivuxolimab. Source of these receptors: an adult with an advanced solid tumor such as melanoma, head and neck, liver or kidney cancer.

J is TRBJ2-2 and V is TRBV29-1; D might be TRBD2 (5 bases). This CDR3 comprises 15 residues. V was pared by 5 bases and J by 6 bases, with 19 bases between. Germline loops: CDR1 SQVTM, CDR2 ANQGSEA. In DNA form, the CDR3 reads TGCAGCGTTCAAAGGGAGTCCAACCGCCCCGGGGAGCTGTTTTTT. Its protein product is CSVQRESNRPGELFF.

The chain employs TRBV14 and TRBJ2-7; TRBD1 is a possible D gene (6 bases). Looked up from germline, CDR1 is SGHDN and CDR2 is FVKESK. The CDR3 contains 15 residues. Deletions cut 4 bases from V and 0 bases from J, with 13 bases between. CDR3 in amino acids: CASSRGGKSSYEQYF. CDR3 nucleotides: TGTGCCAGCAGCCGAGGGGGAAAGAGCTCCTACGAGCAGTACTTC.

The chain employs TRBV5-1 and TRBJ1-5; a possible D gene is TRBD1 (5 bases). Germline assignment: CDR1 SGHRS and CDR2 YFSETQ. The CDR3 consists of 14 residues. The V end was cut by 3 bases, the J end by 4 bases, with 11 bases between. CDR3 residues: CASSSMGGNQPQHF. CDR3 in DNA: TGCGCCAGCAGCTCAATGGGGGGTAATCAGCCCCAGCATTTT.